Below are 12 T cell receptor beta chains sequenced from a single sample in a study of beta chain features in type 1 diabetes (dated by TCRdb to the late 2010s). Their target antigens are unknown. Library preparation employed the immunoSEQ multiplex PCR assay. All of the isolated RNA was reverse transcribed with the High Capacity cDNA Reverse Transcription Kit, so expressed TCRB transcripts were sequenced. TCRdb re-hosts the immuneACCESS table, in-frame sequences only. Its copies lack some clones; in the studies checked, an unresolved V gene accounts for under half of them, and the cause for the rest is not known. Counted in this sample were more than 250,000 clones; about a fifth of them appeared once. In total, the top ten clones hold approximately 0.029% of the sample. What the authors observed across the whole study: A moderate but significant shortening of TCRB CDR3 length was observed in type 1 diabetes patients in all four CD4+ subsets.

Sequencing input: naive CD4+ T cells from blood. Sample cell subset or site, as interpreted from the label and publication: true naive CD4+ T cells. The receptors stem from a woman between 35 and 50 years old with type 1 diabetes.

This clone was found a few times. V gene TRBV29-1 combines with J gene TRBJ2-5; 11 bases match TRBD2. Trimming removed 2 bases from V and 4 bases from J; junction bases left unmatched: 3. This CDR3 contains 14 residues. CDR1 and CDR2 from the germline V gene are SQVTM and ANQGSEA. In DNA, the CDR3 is TGCAGCGTTGAAATTGGACTAGCGGGAGAGACCCAGTACTTC. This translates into CSVEIGLAGETQYF.

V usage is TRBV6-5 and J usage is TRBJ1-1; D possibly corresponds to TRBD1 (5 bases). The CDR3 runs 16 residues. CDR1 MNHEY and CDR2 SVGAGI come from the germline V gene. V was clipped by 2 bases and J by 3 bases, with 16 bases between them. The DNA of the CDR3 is TGTGCCAGCAGTTACCCAACCCGGGTGGGGCACACTGAAGCTTTCTTT. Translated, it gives CASSYPTRVGHTEAFF.

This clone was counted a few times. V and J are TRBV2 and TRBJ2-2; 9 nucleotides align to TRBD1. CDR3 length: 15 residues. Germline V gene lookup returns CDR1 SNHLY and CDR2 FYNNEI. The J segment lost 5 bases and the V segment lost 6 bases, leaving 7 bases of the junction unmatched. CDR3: CASSFRDRATGELFF. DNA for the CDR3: TGTGCCAGCAGCTTCCGGGACAGGGCAACCGGGGAGCTGTTTTTT.

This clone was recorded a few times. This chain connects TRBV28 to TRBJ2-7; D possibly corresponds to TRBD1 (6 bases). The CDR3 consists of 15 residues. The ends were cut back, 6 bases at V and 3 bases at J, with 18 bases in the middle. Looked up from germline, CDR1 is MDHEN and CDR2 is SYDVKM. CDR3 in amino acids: CASSSAAGDLYEQYF. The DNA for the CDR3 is TGTGCCAGCAGCTCGGCGGCAGGGGACCTCTACGAGCAGTACTTC.

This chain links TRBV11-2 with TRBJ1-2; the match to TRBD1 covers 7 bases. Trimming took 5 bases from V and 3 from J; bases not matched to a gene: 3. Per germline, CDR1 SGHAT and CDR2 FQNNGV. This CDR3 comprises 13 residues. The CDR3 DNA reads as TGTGCCAGCAGCCCCGGGACAGACTATGGCTACACCTTC. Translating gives CASSPGTDYGYTF.

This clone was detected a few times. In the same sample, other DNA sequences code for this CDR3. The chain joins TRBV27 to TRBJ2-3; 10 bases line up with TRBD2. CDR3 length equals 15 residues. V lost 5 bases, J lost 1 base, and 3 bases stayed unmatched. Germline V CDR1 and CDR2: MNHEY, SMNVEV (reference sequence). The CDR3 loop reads CASSPLAGGTDTQYF. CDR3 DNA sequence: TGTGCCAGCAGTCCGCTAGCGGGGGGCACAGATACGCAGTATTTT.

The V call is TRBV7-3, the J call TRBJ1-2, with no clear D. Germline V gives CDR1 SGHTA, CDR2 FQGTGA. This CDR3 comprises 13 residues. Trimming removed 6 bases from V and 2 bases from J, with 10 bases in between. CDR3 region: CASSLAANYGYTF. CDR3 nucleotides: TGTGCCAGCAGTTTAGCAGCGAACTATGGCTACACCTTC.

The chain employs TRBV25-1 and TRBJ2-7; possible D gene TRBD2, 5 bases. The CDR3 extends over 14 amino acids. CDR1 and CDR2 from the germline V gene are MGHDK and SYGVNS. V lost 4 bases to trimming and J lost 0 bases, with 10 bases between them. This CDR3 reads CASSGSRASYEQYF. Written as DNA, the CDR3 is TGTGCCAGCAGTGGGTCGCGGGCCTCCTACGAGCAGTACTTC.

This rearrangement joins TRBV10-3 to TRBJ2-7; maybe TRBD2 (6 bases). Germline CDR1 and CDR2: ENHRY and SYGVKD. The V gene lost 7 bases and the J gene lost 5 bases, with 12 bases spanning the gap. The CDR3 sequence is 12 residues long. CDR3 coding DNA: TGTGCCATCATGGGTGGAGGGCACGAGCAGTACTTC. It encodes CAIMGGGHEQYF.

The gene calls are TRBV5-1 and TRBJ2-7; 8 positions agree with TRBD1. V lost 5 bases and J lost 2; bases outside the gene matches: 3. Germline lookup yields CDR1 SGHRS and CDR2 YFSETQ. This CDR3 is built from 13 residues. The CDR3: CASRLQGAYEQYF. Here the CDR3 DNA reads TGCGCCAGCAGACTACAGGGGGCCTACGAGCAGTACTTC.

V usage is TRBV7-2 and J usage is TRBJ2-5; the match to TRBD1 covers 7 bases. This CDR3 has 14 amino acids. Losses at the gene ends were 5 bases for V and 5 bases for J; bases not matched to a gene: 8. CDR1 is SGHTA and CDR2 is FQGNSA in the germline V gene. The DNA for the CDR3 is TGTGCCAGCAGCACCGGGACAGTAGCGGAGACCCAGTACTTC. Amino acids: CASSTGTVAETQYF.

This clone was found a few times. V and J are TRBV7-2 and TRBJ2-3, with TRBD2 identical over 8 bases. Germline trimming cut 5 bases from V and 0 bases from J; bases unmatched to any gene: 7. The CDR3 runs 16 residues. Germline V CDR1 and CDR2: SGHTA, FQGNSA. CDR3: CASSRTGGLSTDTQYF. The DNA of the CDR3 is TGTGCCAGCAGCCGGACGGGAGGGCTAAGCACAGATACGCAGTATTTT. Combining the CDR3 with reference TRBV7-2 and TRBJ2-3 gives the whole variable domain GAGVSQSPSNKVTEKGKDVELRCDPISGHTALYWYRQSLGQGLEFLIYFQGNSAPDKSGLPSDRFSAERTGGSVSTLTIQRTQQEDSAVYLCASSRTGGLSTDTQYFGPGTRLTVL.